The 20 T cell receptor beta chains listed next were all sequenced from one sample in a study of T cell responses to AZD1222 COVID-19 vaccine. Only in-frame clones appear in the TCRdb table, and some are missing; sequencing was by immunoSEQ multiplex PCR. The sample holds approximately 180,000 clones, about nine tenths seen once. Here the sequenced sample was peripheral blood, taken on day 0 of AZD1222 vaccination. Receptors were obtained from an adult in good health.

The chain recombines TRBV7-3 with TRBJ1-1; weak D call: TRBD1 (5 bases). Germline V lookup: CDR1 SGHTA, CDR2 FQGTGA. The ends were cut back, 5 bases at V and 3 bases at J, with 10 bases in the middle. The CDR3 is 13 residues long. CDR3 loop: CASSPTGDTEAFF. The CDR3 coding sequence is TGTGCCAGCAGCCCCACGGGGGACACTGAAGCTTTCTTT.

The chain has TRBV15 and TRBJ2-1; 9 bases agree with TRBD1. V lost 7 bases, J lost 3 bases, and 4 bases stayed unmatched. CDR3 length: 14 amino acids. Germline V gives CDR1 LNHNV, CDR2 YYDKDF (reference sequence). The CDR3 nucleotides are TGTGCCACCATACAGGACAGGGGCTACAATGAGCAGTTCTTC. Its translation: CATIQDRGYNEQFF.

The CDR3 coding sequence is TGCGCCAGCAGCTTGGAAACAGGGAGTTCCTACAATGAGCAGTTCTTC. Protein: CASSLETGSSYNEQFF. The chain uses TRBV5-1 and TRBJ2-1; maybe TRBD1 (6 bases). Deletions cut 0 bases from V and 1 base from J, with 11 bases between. The CDR3 is made up of 16 amino acids. Germline assignment: CDR1 SGHRS and CDR2 YFSETQ.

This rearrangement joins TRBV18 to TRBJ1-6, with D perhaps TRBD1 (5 bases). This CDR3 has 15 residues. Trimming stripped 3 bases from V and 6 bases from J, with 12 bases between. Germline V gene sequence: CDR1 KGHSH, CDR2 LQKENI. As DNA, the CDR3 is TGTGCCAGCTCACCGGCGCGGGGGTCTAATTCACCCCTCCACTTT. Translating it yields CASSPARGSNSPLHF.

This clone came up once. V is TRBV7-2 and J is TRBJ2-4; either TRBD1 or TRBD2 may supply D (5 bases each). V was trimmed by 0 bases and J by 7 bases, leaving 10 bases between them. The CDR3 is made up of 14 amino acids. Looked up from germline, CDR1 is SGHTA and CDR2 is FQGNSA. This CDR3 is CASSLAGEGNIQYF. The CDR3 DNA is TGTGCCAGCAGCTTAGCGGGAGAGGGGAACATTCAGTACTTC.

The rearrangement links TRBV9 to TRBJ1-2, with D maybe TRBD1 (6 bases). V lost 4 bases to trimming and J lost 3 bases, with 10 bases between them. Germline V CDR1 and CDR2: SGDLS, YYNGEE. The CDR3 totals 13 residues. The CDR3 DNA follows: TGTGCCAGCAGCAACAGGGTGGACTATGGCTACACCTTC. Protein product: CASSNRVDYGYTF.

The rearrangement links TRBV18 to TRBJ2-2, with 8 bases that match TRBD1. Losses at the gene ends were 3 bases for V and 1 base for J; bases not matched to a gene: 1. The length of the CDR3 is 15 residues. Germline V lookup: CDR1 KGHSH, CDR2 LQKENI. The CDR3 DNA follows: TGTGCCAGCTCACCGGACAGGGTGAACACCGGGGAGCTGTTTTTT. This encodes CASSPDRVNTGELFF.

This clone was recorded only once. The same CDR3 can be traced to other DNA sequences in this sample. The chain has TRBV5-1 and TRBJ2-5; no definite D call. V gave up 4 bases and J gave up 4 bases, with 5 bases separating them. The CDR3 runs 11 residues. Germline V gene data show CDR1 as SGHRS and CDR2 as YFSETQ. CDR3 sequence (DNA): TGCGCCAGCAGCCCGGGAGAGACCCAGTACTTC. Protein sequence: CASSPGETQYF.

The chain joins TRBV6-5 to TRBJ1-4; 7 nucleotides align to TRBD1. Germline values: CDR1 MNHEY, CDR2 SVGAGI. This CDR3 is 15 amino acids long. J was trimmed by 3 bases and V by 5 bases; bases with no gene match: 6. The CDR3 DNA follows: TGTGCCAGCAGTCTACAGGGGATCCCTAATGAAAAACTGTTTTTT. Translating it yields CASSLQGIPNEKLFF.

The rearrangement links TRBV5-1 to TRBJ2-5; 7 nucleotides line up with TRBD2. The CDR3 loop spans 15 amino acids. CDR1 and CDR2 from the germline V gene are SGHRS and YFSETQ. V lost 0 bases to trimming and J lost 5 bases; unmatched junction nucleotides: 7. The CDR3 spells CASSLGGGSTETQYF. In DNA, the CDR3 is TGCGCCAGCAGCTTGGGGGGCGGGAGTACGGAGACCCAGTACTTC.

With regard to this clone: Other DNA sequences in the sample encode the same CDR3. The J gene is TRBJ1-1, the V gene TRBV19; D perhaps matches TRBD1 (5 bases). Germline lookup yields CDR1 LNHDA and CDR2 SQIVND (reference sequence). The V gene lost 3 bases and the J gene lost 2 bases, with 10 bases spanning the gap. This CDR3 region has 14 residues. The CDR3, as DNA: TGTGCCAGTAGTATTGGGACTGCTAACACTGAAGCTTTCTTT. As protein: CASSIGTANTEAFF.

This clone was counted a few times. The J gene is TRBJ1-1, the V gene TRBV2, with a tentative D call TRBD1 (5 bases). The CDR3 length is 16 residues. V shed 0 bases and J shed 3 bases, with 14 bases lying between them. In germline, CDR1 is SNHLY, CDR2 FYNNEI. CDR3 region: CASSEAGSGRDTEAFF. The CDR3 DNA reads TGTGCCAGCAGTGAAGCCGGGTCAGGGCGAGACACTGAAGCTTTCTTT.

The rearrangement joins TRBV5-1 to TRBJ1-2; D is ambiguous. Germline CDR1 SGHRS, CDR2 YFSETQ. The CDR3 has 15 amino acids. V lost 0 bases, J lost 4 bases, and 13 bases lay in between. The CDR3 nucleotides read TGCGCCAGCAGCTTGGAAGCAGGAGCGGGCTATGGCTACACCTTC. Protein sequence: CASSLEAGAGYGYTF. Variable domain in full (rest from reference TRBV5-1 and TRBJ1-2): KAGVTQTPRYLIKTRGQQVTLSCSPISGHRSVSWYQQTPGQGLQFLFEYFSETQRNKGNFPGRFSGRQFSNSRSEMNVSTLELGDSALYLCASSLEAGAGYGYTFGSGTRLTVV.

V usage is TRBV11-2 and J usage is TRBJ2-7, with 7 bases aligning to TRBD1. The CDR3 totals 13 residues. CDR1 and CDR2 (germline): SGHAT, FQNNGV. V lost 5 bases, J lost 3 bases, and 4 bases stayed unmatched. CDR3 in DNA: TGTGCCAGCAGCCCGGACAGGTACTACGAGCAGTACTTC. As protein: CASSPDRYYEQYF.

This clone has only one observation. The genes are TRBV12-3 or TRBV12-4 and TRBJ1-1; TRBD1 aligns across 8 bases. Trimming cost V 7 bases and J 3 bases; bases outside gene matches: 4. The CDR3 sequence is 13 residues long. CDR3 sequence: CASTGGQDTEAFF. The CDR3 coding sequence is TGTGCCAGCACCGGGGGACAGGACACTGAAGCTTTCTTT.

This rearrangement joins TRBV3-1 (or the pseudogene TRBV3-2) to TRBJ1-1; 7 nucleotides match TRBD1. J lost 6 bases, V lost 5 bases, and 6 bases had no gene match. This CDR3 is built from 13 residues. Germline-derived CDR1 and CDR2 are LGHDT and YNNKEL (reference sequence). CDR3 in amino acids: CASSATGVAEAFF. CDR3 DNA sequence: TGTGCCAGCAGCGCTACAGGGGTAGCTGAAGCTTTCTTT.

J is TRBJ2-7 and V is TRBV6-5; D unclear. Germline CDR1 MNHEY, CDR2 SVGAGI. V was pared by 2 bases and J by 1 base, with 3 bases between. CDR3 length: 12 amino acids. DNA of the CDR3: TGTGCCAGCAGTTACCGATCCTACGAGCAGTACTTC. It codes for CASSYRSYEQYF.

This clone was seen only once. V and J are TRBV19 and TRBJ1-1; no firm D call. There are 11 residues in the CDR3. Trimming pared 5 bases from V and 5 bases from J, leaving 6 bases between. CDR1 is LNHDA and CDR2 is SQIVND in the germline V gene (reference sequence). CDR3 sequence: CASSSKTEAFF. The CDR3 DNA reads as TGTGCCAGTAGTTCCAAGACTGAAGCTTTCTTT. Full variable domain (missing parts from reference TRBV19 and TRBJ1-1): DGGITQSPKYLFRKEGQNVTLSCEQNLNHDAMYWYRQDPGQGLRLIYYSQIVNDFQKGDIAEGYSVSREKKESFPLTVTSAQKNPTAFYLCASSSKTEAFFGQGTRLTVV.

This clone was counted a few times. The chain couples TRBV10-2 to TRBJ1-2; TRBD1 is a possible D gene (6 bases). Trimming took off 5 bases at V and 4 bases at J, with 17 bases between the two ends. The CDR3 contains 15 residues. Germline V gene lookup returns CDR1 WSHSY and CDR2 SAAADI. CDR3: CASSTTGTRGYGYTF. The CDR3 bases are TGCGCCAGCAGTACCACCGGGACAAGGGGCTATGGCTACACCTTC.

The V gene is TRBV28, the J gene TRBJ2-2; either TRBD1 or TRBD2 may supply D (5 bases each). The CDR3 is 17 amino acids. In germline, CDR1 is MDHEN, CDR2 SYDVKM. V lost 5 bases and J 0 bases, leaving 16 bases between the germline ends. The CDR3 here is CASSPSSGLANTGELFF. CDR3 nucleotides: TGTGCCAGCAGTCCAAGTTCGGGGCTAGCGAACACCGGGGAGCTGTTTTTT.